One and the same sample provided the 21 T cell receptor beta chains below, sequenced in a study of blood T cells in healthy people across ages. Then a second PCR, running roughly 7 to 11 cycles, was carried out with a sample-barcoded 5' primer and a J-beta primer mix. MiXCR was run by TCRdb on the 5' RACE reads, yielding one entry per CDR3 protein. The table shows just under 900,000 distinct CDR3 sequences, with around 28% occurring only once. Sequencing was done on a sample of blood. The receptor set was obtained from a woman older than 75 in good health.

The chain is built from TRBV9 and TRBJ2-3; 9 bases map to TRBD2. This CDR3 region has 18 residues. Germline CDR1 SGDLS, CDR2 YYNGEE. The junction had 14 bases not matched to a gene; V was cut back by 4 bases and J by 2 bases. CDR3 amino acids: CASSPAGGLAGFTDTQYF. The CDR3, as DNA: TGTGCCAGCAGCCCCGCCGGCGGGCTAGCGGGGTTCACAGATACGCAGTATTTT.

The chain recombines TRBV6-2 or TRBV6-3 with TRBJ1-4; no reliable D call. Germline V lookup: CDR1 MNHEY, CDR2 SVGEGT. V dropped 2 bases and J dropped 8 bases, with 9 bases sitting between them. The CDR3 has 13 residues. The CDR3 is CASSYRREEKLFF. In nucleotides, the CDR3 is TGTGCCAGCAGTTACAGGCGGGAGGAAAAACTGTTTTTT.

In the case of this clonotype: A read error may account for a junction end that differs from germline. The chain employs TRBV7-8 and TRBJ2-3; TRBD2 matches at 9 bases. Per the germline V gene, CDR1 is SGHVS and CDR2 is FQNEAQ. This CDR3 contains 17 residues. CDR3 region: CASSSDAAGGRTDMQYF. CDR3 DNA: TGTGCCAGCAGCTCAGACGCAGCGGGGGGCCGCACAGATATGCAGTATTTT.

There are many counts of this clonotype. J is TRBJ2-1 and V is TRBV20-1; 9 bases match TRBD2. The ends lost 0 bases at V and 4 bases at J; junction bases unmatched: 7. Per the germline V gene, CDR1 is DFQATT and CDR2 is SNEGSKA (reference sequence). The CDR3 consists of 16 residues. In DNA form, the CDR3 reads TGCAGTGCTAGAGACCCTCAAGCGGGGGGTTACAATGAGCAGTTCTTC. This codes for CSARDPQAGGYNEQFF.

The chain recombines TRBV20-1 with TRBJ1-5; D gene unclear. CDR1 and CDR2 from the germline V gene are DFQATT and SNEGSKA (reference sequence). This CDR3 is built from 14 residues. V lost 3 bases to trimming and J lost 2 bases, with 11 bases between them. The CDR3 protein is CSASPGSGNQPQHF. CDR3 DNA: TGCAGTGCTAGTCCCGGGTCCGGCAATCAGCCCCAGCATTTT.

The CDR3 here is CSRGGRSGNTIYF. Here the CDR3 DNA reads TGCAGTAGGGGTGGCCGCTCTGGAAACACCATATATTTT. V usage is TRBV20-1 and J usage is TRBJ1-3, with D maybe TRBD1 (5 bases). Trimming shortened V by 8 bases and J by 0 bases, and 11 bases separated the two germline ends. The V gene's germline CDR1 is DFQATT and CDR2 SNEGSKA (reference sequence). CDR3 length equals 13 residues.

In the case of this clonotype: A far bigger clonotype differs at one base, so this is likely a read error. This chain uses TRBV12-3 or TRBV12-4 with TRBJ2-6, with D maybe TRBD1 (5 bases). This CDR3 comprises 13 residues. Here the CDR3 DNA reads TGTGCCAGCAGTTTGACTGGGGCCAACGTCCCGACTTTC. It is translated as CASSLTGANVPTF.

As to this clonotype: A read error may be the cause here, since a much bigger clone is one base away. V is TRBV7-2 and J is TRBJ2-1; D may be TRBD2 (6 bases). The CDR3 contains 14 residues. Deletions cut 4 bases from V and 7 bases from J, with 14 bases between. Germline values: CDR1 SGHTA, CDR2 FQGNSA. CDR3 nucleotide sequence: TGTGCCAGCAGCTCGTCCGCGGGGCGGAATGAGCAGTTCTTC. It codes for CASSSSAGRNEQFF.

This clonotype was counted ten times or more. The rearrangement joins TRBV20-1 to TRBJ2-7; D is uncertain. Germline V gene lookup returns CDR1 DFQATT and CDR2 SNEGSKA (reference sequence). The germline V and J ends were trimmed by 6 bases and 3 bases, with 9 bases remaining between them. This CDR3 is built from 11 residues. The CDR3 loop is CSANRLYEQYF. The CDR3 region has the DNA TGCAGTGCGAACAGACTCTACGAGCAGTACTTC.

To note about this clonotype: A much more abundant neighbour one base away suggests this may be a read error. DNA of the CDR3: TGTGCCAGCAGTTCCGGAGGATACGTTGAGCAGTACTTC. Protein product: CASSSGGYVEQYF. The chain joins TRBV28 to TRBJ2-7; possible D gene TRBD2, 5 bases. Germline-derived CDR1 and CDR2 are MDHEN and SYDVKM. The CDR3 is 13 residues long. Trimming removed 4 bases from V and 7 bases from J, with 14 bases in between.

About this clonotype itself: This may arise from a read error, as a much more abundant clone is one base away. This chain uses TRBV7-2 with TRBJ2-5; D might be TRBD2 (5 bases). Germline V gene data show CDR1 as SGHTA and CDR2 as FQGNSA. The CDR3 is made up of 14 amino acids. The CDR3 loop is CASAPRVWGETRYF. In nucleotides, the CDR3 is TGTGCCAGCGCCCCCCGTGTTTGGGGAGAGACCCGGTACTTC.

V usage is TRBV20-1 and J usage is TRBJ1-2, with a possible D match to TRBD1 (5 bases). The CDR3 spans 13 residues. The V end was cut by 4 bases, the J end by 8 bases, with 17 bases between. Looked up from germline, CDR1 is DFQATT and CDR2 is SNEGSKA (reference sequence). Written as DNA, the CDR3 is TGCAGTGCTAAGACGGACAAGATGGTAGGCTACACCTTC. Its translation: CSAKTDKMVGYTF.

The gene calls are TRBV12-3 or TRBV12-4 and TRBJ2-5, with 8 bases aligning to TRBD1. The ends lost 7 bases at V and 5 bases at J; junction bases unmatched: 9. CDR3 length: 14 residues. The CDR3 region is CASTPGQGLETQYF. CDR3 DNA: TGTGCCAGCACCCCCGGACAGGGTTTGGAGACCCAGTACTTC.

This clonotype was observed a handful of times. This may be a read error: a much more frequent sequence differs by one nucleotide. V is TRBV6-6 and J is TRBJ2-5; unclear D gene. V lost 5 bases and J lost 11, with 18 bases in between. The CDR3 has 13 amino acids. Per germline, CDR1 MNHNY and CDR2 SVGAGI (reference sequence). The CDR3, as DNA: TGTGCCAGCAGTCCTTACCAGCCCAATGAGCAGTACTTC. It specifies CASSPYQPNEQYF.

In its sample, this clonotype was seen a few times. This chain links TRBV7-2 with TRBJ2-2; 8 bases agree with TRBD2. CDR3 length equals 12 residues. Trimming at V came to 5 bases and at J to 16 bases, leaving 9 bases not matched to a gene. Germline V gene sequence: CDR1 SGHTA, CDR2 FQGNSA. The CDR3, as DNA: TGTGCCAGCAGCCACCCTAGCGGGCGTTGGTTTTTT. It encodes CASSHPSGRWFF.

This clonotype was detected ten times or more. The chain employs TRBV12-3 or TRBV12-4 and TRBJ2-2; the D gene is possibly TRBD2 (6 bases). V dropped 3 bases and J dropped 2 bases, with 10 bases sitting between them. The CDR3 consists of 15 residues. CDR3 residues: CASSFLLANTGELFF. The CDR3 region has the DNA TGTGCCAGCAGTTTCCTACTAGCCAACACCGGGGAGCTGTTTTTT.

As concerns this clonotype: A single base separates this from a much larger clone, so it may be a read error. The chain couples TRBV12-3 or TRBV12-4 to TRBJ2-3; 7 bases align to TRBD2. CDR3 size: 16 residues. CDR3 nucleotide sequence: TGTGCCAGCAGTTTACGAGGGAGGGTGGTCACAGATGCGCAGTATTTT. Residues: CASSLRGRVVTDAQYF.

For the CDR3, the DNA is TGTGCCAGCAGTTACCCCCCAGATAGGGGGAGAATGGGCAATGAGCAGTTCTTC. It specifies CASSYPPDRGRMGNEQFF. The chain links TRBV6-2 or TRBV6-3 to TRBJ2-1; tentatively, D is TRBD1 (6 bases). V dropped 2 bases and J dropped 6 bases, with 23 bases sitting between them. CDR1 MNHEY and CDR2 SVGEGT come from the germline V gene. There are 18 residues in the CDR3.

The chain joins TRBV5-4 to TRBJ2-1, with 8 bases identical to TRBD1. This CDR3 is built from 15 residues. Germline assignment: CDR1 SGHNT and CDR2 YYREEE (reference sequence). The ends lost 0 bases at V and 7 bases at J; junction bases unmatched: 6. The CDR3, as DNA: TGTGCCAGCAGCTTGGAACAGGGGGGTTGTAATGAGCAGTTCTTC. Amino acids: CASSLEQGGCNEQFF.

The CDR3 sequence is CASSQVKVYF. CDR3 nucleotide sequence: TGTGCCAGCAGCCAAGTCAAAGTATACTTC. This chain connects TRBV3-1 to TRBJ2-5; no reliable D call. Germline CDR1 LGHDT, CDR2 YNNKEL (reference sequence). The CDR3 is 10 residues long. V was clipped by 1 base and J by 14 bases, with 8 bases between them.

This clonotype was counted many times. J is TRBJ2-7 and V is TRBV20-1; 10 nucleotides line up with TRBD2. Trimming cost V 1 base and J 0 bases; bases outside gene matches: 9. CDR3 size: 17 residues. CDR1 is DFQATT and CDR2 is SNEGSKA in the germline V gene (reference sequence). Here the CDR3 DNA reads TGCAGTGCTAGAGGGGGTAGCGGGGGGACGAGCTCCTACGAGCAGTACTTC. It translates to CSARGGSGGTSSYEQYF.